The next 29 T cell receptor beta chains were all read from a single sample in a study of neurological immune-mediated disorders. TCRdb processed the 5' RACE reads anew with MiXCR; each CDR3 protein has one entry. The sample contains around 78,000 distinct CDR3 sequences, 17% of which appear only once. Sample: PBMCs. These receptors came from a woman in her 40s in good health.

This clonotype was seen ten or more times. The chain carries TRBV6-1 and TRBJ2-2, with 10 bases matching TRBD2. In germline, CDR1 is MNHNS, CDR2 SASEGT. There are 15 residues in the CDR3. Trimming took 10 bases from V and 4 from J; bases not matched to a gene: 9. The CDR3 protein is CATQTSGASTGELFF. DNA for the CDR3: TGTGCCACTCAAACTAGCGGGGCCTCCACCGGGGAGCTGTTTTTT.

V is TRBV3-1 and J is TRBJ1-2; no clear D. The length of the CDR3 is 14 residues. The germline V gene has CDR1 LGHDT and CDR2 YNNKEL (reference sequence). With 4 bases removed from V and 2 bases from J, the gap between germline ends came to 11 bases. The CDR3 nucleotides are TGTGCCAGCAGCCTCCCGACTGAGAACTATGGCTACACCTTC. It encodes CASSLPTENYGYTF.

This clonotype was recorded at least ten times. The chain links TRBV20-1 to TRBJ1-1, with no clear D. V lost 0 bases and J lost 9, with 17 bases in between. This CDR3 has 14 amino acids. Germline V gives CDR1 DFQATT, CDR2 SNEGSKA (reference sequence). The CDR3 DNA reads as TGCAGTGCTAGAGATCGGGTTGGGGTGGAGAAAGCTTTCTTT. As protein: CSARDRVGVEKAFF.

There are many counts of this clonotype. The J gene is TRBJ2-2, the V gene TRBV6-5, with D perhaps given as TRBD1 or TRBD2 (5 bases each). The CDR3 covers 16 residues. Looked up from germline, CDR1 is MNHEY and CDR2 is SVGAGI. Trimming removed 5 bases from V and 0 bases from J, with 13 bases in between. Here the CDR3 DNA reads TGTGCCAGCAGTCGGGGCCCAACTCCGAACACCGGGGAGCTGTTTTTT. Translated: CASSRGPTPNTGELFF.

In its sample, this clonotype was seen a few times. This chain links TRBV29-1 with TRBJ2-7; no definite D call. This CDR3 spans 10 amino acids. Looked up from germline, CDR1 is SQVTM and CDR2 is ANQGSEA. Trimming removed 6 bases at V and 7 bases at J, with 10 bases between. The CDR3 loop reads CSVGRREQYV. The CDR3 nucleotides are TGCAGCGTCGGGCGACGGGAGCAGTACGTC.

There are many counts of this clonotype. The chain links TRBV9 to TRBJ1-2; the D is unclear. The germline V and J ends were trimmed by 3 bases and 8 bases, with 8 bases remaining between them. The CDR3 extends over 11 amino acids. Germline V lookup: CDR1 SGDLS, CDR2 YYNGEE. CDR3 DNA: TGTGCCAGCAGCGCAGATGGGGGCTACACCTTC. Translation gives CASSADGGYTF.

This clonotype was detected ten times or more. The chain recombines TRBV11-3 with TRBJ2-1, with 9 bases lining up with TRBD1. Germline V CDR1 and CDR2: SGHNT, YENEEA. V lost 2 bases, J lost 6 bases, and 2 bases stayed unmatched. The CDR3 runs 14 residues. The CDR3 loop reads CASSLSGQGNEQFF. Here the CDR3 DNA reads TGTGCCAGCAGCTTATCGGGACAGGGCAATGAGCAGTTCTTC.

The sample holds many counts of this clonotype. The rearrangement uses TRBV20-1 and TRBJ2-3; TRBD2 agrees at 9 bases. Trimming took 5 bases from V and 1 from J; bases not matched to a gene: 4. Per germline, CDR1 DFQATT and CDR2 SNEGSKA (reference sequence). This CDR3 is built from 14 residues. CDR3 nucleotides: TGCAGTGCTCCTCCTAGCGGGGGCACAGATACGCAGTATTTT. Translating it yields CSAPPSGGTDTQYF.

There are many counts of this clonotype. The chain recombines TRBV7-2 with TRBJ1-4, with D uncertain. Germline CDR1 reads SGHTA; CDR2 reads FQGNSA. Trimming shortened V by 0 bases and J by 7 bases, and 12 bases separated the two germline ends. CDR3 size: 15 residues. CDR3 protein: CASSLAGVAGEKLFF. The CDR3 nucleotides read TGTGCCAGCAGCTTAGCGGGCGTGGCGGGTGAAAAACTGTTTTTT. The entire variable domain, with the rest obtained from reference TRBV7-2 and TRBJ1-4, is as follows: GAGVSQSPSNKVTEKGKDVELRCDPISGHTALYWYRQSLGQGLEFLIYFQGNSAPDKSGLPSDRFSAERTGGSVSTLTIQRTQQEDSAVYLCASSLAGVAGEKLFFGSGTQLSVL.

This clonotype was seen repeatedly, ten times or more. The CDR3 loop is CASSRGGAGYTEAFF. The CDR3 DNA reads as TGCGCCAGCAGCCGAGGGGGGGCGGGATACACTGAAGCTTTCTTT. The chain carries TRBV4-1 and TRBJ1-1; perhaps TRBD1 as D (6 bases). The germline V and J ends were trimmed by 4 bases and 3 bases, with 15 bases remaining between them. The V gene's germline CDR1 is MGHRA and CDR2 YSYEKL. This CDR3 spans 15 amino acids.

The rearrangement uses TRBV12-3 or TRBV12-4 and TRBJ1-1; no clear D gene. The CDR3 is 13 residues long. V was clipped by 7 bases and J by 1 base, with 10 bases between them. The CDR3 DNA sequence: TGTGCCAGCACTTCGGACGGGAACACTGAAGCTTTCTTT. Its translation is CASTSDGNTEAFF.

Ten or more counts support this clonotype. The chain recombines TRBV20-1 with TRBJ2-3; TRBD2 is a possible D gene (6 bases). The CDR3 loop spans 15 amino acids. Trimming stripped 3 bases from V and 0 bases from J, with 13 bases between. Per germline, CDR1 DFQATT and CDR2 SNEGSKA (reference sequence). CDR3 coding DNA: TGCAGTGCTAGGCTCCTTAGCGGAAGCACAGATACGCAGTATTTT. Translated, it gives CSARLLSGSTDTQYF.

This clonotype was detected many times. The chain links TRBV5-1 to TRBJ2-1, with D unresolved. The CDR3 sequence is 15 residues long. The germline V gene encodes CDR1 SGHRS and CDR2 YFSETQ. V lost 4 bases and J lost 5, with 16 bases in between. In nucleotides, the CDR3 is TGCGCCAGCAGCCCGCTTGCTTCTGCTGACAATGAGCAGTTCTTC. Amino acid sequence: CASSPLASADNEQFF.

This clonotype was seen at least ten times. The chain joins TRBV29-1 to TRBJ2-5; weak D call: TRBD1 (5 bases). The CDR3 covers 14 residues. Deletions cut 7 bases from V and 1 base from J, with 16 bases between. Germline CDR1 SQVTM, CDR2 ANQGSEA. CDR3 sequence (DNA): TGCAGCGCCACCCAGGGCCCCCGCCAAGAGACCCAGTACTTC. Protein: CSATQGPRQETQYF.

This clonotype was detected ten times or more. The chain is built from TRBV20-1 and TRBJ2-6, with D perhaps TRBD2 (6 bases). Germline V CDR1 and CDR2: DFQATT, SNEGSKA (reference sequence). This CDR3 is 14 amino acids long. The V end was cut by 5 bases, the J end by 4 bases, with 12 bases between. As DNA, the CDR3 is TGCAGTGCTCTAAGGGAGGCAGGGGCCAACGTCCTGACTTTC. As protein: CSALREAGANVLTF.

The chain employs TRBV7-9 and TRBJ2-3; 11 bases agree with TRBD2. Trimming removed 3 bases from V and 2 bases from J; junction bases left unmatched: 13. Germline V CDR1 and CDR2: SEHNR, FQNEAQ (reference sequence). The CDR3 loop spans 19 amino acids. The CDR3 nucleotides read TGTGCCAGCAGCTTGGGGGACGGGACTAGCGGAGATTACACAGATACGCAGTATTTT. Translating gives CASSLGDGTSGDYTDTQYF.

Details on this clonotype: A much larger clone differs from this one at a single base, so this may be a read error. CDR3 loop: CAWSGAGIEAFF. The CDR3 region has the DNA TGTGCCTGGAGTGGAGCCGGGATTGAAGCTTTCTTT. The chain is built from TRBV30 and TRBJ1-1; no firm D call. CDR3 length: 12 amino acids. V was shortened by 1 base and J by 7 bases, with 10 bases between the two germline ends. Germline V gives CDR1 GTSNPN, CDR2 SVGIG (reference sequence).

CDR3 amino acids: CASSQDGVEQYF. DNA for the CDR3: TGTGCCAGCAGCCAAGATGGAGTGGAGCAGTACTTC. The chain recombines TRBV3-1 with TRBJ2-7; D not resolved. V lost 0 bases and J lost 7, with 7 bases in between. The CDR3 runs 12 residues. The germline CDR1 and CDR2 sequences are LGHDT and YNNKEL (reference sequence).

This clonotype was detected many times. This chain uses TRBV15 with TRBJ2-7; TRBD1 agrees at 8 bases. Germline V lookup: CDR1 LNHNV, CDR2 YYDKDF (reference sequence). The V and J ends lost 6 bases and 0 bases, in that order; junction bases with no gene match: 4. The CDR3 is made up of 14 amino acids. The CDR3: CATRRDRSSYEQYV. CDR3 coding DNA: TGTGCCACCAGGAGGGACAGGAGCTCCTACGAGCAGTACGTC.

Remarks on this clonotype: An end of the junction does not agree with germline; a read error may underlie this. The genes are TRBV5-1 and TRBJ2-5; D is uncertain. This CDR3 has 14 amino acids. Germline loops: CDR1 SGHRS, CDR2 YFSETQ. The CDR3 bases are TGCGCCAACAGCTTGAGTTCAGCGTCAGAGTCCCAGTACTTC. Translated: CANSLSSASESQYF.

This clonotype has at least ten counts. The chain employs TRBV5-1 and TRBJ2-3; a weak D match, TRBD1 (5 bases). Trimming shortened V by 2 bases and J by 5 bases, and 21 bases separated the two germline ends. Germline CDR1 reads SGHRS; CDR2 reads YFSETQ. This CDR3 contains 17 residues. CDR3: CASSFDGLGRGEDTQYF. The CDR3 region has the DNA TGCGCCAGCAGCTTCGACGGGTTGGGGCGCGGAGAAGATACGCAGTATTTT.

The sample holds a few counts of this clonotype. V and J are TRBV12-3 or TRBV12-4 and TRBJ2-7; TRBD1 matches 8 bases. The CDR3 consists of 14 residues. V was clipped by 6 bases and J by 6 bases; unmatched bases: 10. DNA of the CDR3: TGTGCCAGCAGGCGACAGGGGACCTCGGGCGAGCAGTACTTC. Protein: CASRRQGTSGEQYF.

This clonotype was picked up many times. The chain employs TRBV4-1 and TRBJ1-6; possible D gene TRBD1, 5 bases. CDR3 length: 18 amino acids. Germline loops: CDR1 MGHRA, CDR2 YSYEKL. V was pared by 0 bases and J by 8 bases, with 20 bases between. The CDR3 DNA reads TGCGCCAGCAGCCAAGATTGGAAGGGGAGCGAATTGGATTCACCCCTCCACTTT. The encoded protein is CASSQDWKGSELDSPLHF.

This clonotype was recorded many times. This chain joins TRBV5-1 and TRBJ1-1; TRBD1 is a possible D gene (6 bases). Trimming removed 1 base from V and 4 bases from J, with 14 bases in between. Looked up from germline, CDR1 is SGHRS and CDR2 is YFSETQ. The CDR3 is 15 amino acids. Here the CDR3 DNA reads TGCGCCAGCAGCTTGTTCGCAGGGGAAGTCACTGAAGCTTTCTTT. The encoded protein is CASSLFAGEVTEAFF.

This clonotype came up many times. This rearrangement joins TRBV12-3 or TRBV12-4 to TRBJ2-2; tentative D call: TRBD1 (6 bases). Trimming took 5 bases from V and 3 from J, leaving 10 bases between them. The CDR3 runs 14 residues. DNA of the CDR3: TGTGCCAGCAGTAAGGACAGATACACCGGGGAGCTGTTTTTT. It translates to CASSKDRYTGELFF.

V usage is TRBV5-6 and J usage is TRBJ2-7; TRBD1 matches at 8 bases. CDR3 size: 13 residues. Germline loops: CDR1 SGHDT, CDR2 YYEEEE. The V segment lost 4 bases and the J segment 4 bases; nucleotides outside the gene matches: 4. The CDR3 nucleotides are TGTGCCAGCAGCCTATACAGGGGGTACGAGCAGTACTTC. Translating gives CASSLYRGYEQYF.

There are many counts of this clonotype. J is TRBJ1-1 and V is TRBV28; a weak D match, TRBD1 (5 bases). The CDR3 covers 12 residues. The ends were cut back, 5 bases at V and 3 bases at J, with 7 bases in the middle. Germline V gene sequence: CDR1 MDHEN, CDR2 SYDVKM. The chain's CDR3 is CASSEGYTEAFF. DNA of the CDR3: TGTGCCAGCAGTGAGGGGTACACTGAAGCTTTCTTT.

This clonotype was detected ten times or more. The chain has TRBV7-2 and TRBJ2-5; D call uncertain. Germline assignment: CDR1 SGHTA and CDR2 FQGNSA. Between the trimmed V and J ends, which lost 0 bases and 8 bases, there was a span of 13 bases. The CDR3 is made up of 14 amino acids. CDR3 loop: CASSLASGGKTQYF. DNA of the CDR3: TGTGCCAGCAGCTTAGCTTCTGGCGGAAAAACCCAGTACTTC.

In its sample, this clonotype was seen a few times. One base away lies a much larger clone, so this may be a sequencing read error. This chain joins TRBV4-2 and TRBJ2-2; D might be TRBD1 or TRBD2, each matching 5 bases. The germline V gene has CDR1 LGHNA and CDR2 YNFKEQ. This CDR3 is built from 12 residues. The CDR3 sequence is CASSQGPGDLFF. CDR3 in DNA: TGTGCCAGCAGCCAAGGACCCGGGGACCTGTTTTTT.